This TCR beta chain was recovered during a study of blood T cells in healthy people across ages. Study summary: There was about one barcoded beta molecule captured by template switching per two T cells.

Primers used in a second PCR of roughly 6 to 11 cycles were a sample-barcoded 5' primer and a J-beta primer mix. Per-sample output comprised a minimum of 2.5 million paired-end reads containing CDR3. Each CDR3 protein is one row after TCRdb ran MiXCR on the 5' RACE reads. Of 380,000 or so distinct CDR3 sequences detected, more than 45% appear once; the ten largest clones hold over 40%. Per the germline V gene, CDR1 is MDHEN and CDR2 is SYDVKM. CDR3 size: 19 residues. The V end was cut by 4 bases, the J end by 2 bases, with 24 bases between. The specimen was blood. The TCR comes from a man aged 60-69 years in good health. The rearrangement uses TRBV28 and TRBJ1-5; D is possibly TRBD1 (5 bases). In DNA, the CDR3 is TGTGCCAGCAGTTCCGCGGGCGGGGGGTTCGGGGAAGGCAATCAGCCCCAGCATTTT. This gives the protein CASSSAGGGFGEGNQPQHF. Drawing the rest from reference TRBV28 and TRBJ1-5, the complete variable domain is DVKVTQSSRYLVKRTGEKVFLECVQDMDHENMFWYRQDPGLGLRLIYFSYDVKMKEKGDIPEGYSVSREKKERFSLILESASTNQTSMYLCASSSAGGGFGEGNQPQHFGDGTRLSIL.